This T cell receptor (beta chain) was found in a study of blood T cell repertoires in COVID-19 (dated by TCRdb to 2018 to 2021). In terms of the full investigation: The collaborator samples originated in the United States, Italy and Spain and spanned the acute and convalescent phases of COVID-19. Sample metadata almost always included a de-identified subject ID, COVID-19 status, age in years and sex. Samples came from the ongoing ImmuneRACE study (first 160 participants) plus 1,254 subjects from 6 global collaborators. The prospective study material was composed of cDNA or gDNA derived from T cells, B-cell-depleted T cells, or PBMCs. The dataset comprised deeply sampled blood TCRbeta repertoires from subjects exposed to, actively infected with, or recovered from COVID-19. The repertoires were released in a freely available public database intended as a resource for research on the immune response to SARS-CoV-2. HLA class I and class II types, where available, came from metadata supplied by the sample provider rather than from assay-based typing.

A word on this clone: Its antigen is unknown. Base quality data are lacking; no much larger clone is found one base away.

TCRbeta CDR3 regions were amplified from genomic DNA using the immunoSEQ Assay, a bias-controlled multiplex PCR. Under the source paper's analysis protocol: The number of nucleated cells in each sample was estimated from the amplification of reference gene primers within the assay. To quantify the absolute abundance of each unique TCRbeta CDR3 rearrangement, sequence reads were collapsed and filtered. For each sample, productive Simpson clonality was calculated as the square root of Simpson's diversity index over productive rearrangements. This is the immuneACCESS table as TCRdb keeps it, with only in-frame sequences that have V and J called. A part of the clones is gone; compared with another copy, unresolved V genes explain less than half, and the rest is unexplained. That table supplies the V and J calls and clone size; D and trimming were determined from the DNA. The sample contains 200,000 to 250,000 clones, about 91% of them found a single time. The ten largest clones represent more than 0.95% of the sample.

The collaborating institutions used their own protocols to collect whole blood in K2EDTA tubes. Collaborator samples were shipped for TCRbeta analysis as frozen whole blood, isolated PBMCs, or DNA extracted from either sample type. Here is what the overall study found, with its caveats: Clinical and demographic metadata were provided uncurated, with the amount varying by source and participant.

The CDR3 covers 17 residues, taking in both the cysteine and the phenylalanine. Solely the CDR3 DNA is kept, with 51 bases framed from the first base. From the germline V gene, CDR1 is SNHLY and CDR2 is FYNNEI. V is pared back by 7 bases and J by 1 base, with 19 bases lying between the germline termini. The source material was peripheral blood. The chain employs TRBV2 and TRBJ2-2; the D gene is perhaps TRBD1, on 7 matching bases. The receptor was derived from a man aged 30-40 years with acute or convalescent COVID-19. This receptor has the CDR3 CASKNRGIAVNTGELFF. In nucleotide form, the sequence is TGTGCCAGCAAAAACAGGGGTATAGCGGTGAACACCGGGGAGCTGTTTTTT.